The subject of this entry is one T cell receptor beta chain. As yet, its antigen is unknown. TRB rearrangements spanning V, D and J were amplified using mixed TRB-A/B primers. TCRdb fed the multiplex PCR reads into MiXCR, producing one record per CDR3 protein. Here the sample spans about 1,000 distinct CDR3 sequences, 25% to 40% being singletons. Amplification of TCR beta used genomic DNA extracted from peripheral blood. V was shortened by 6 bases and J by 8 bases, with 11 bases between the two germline ends. Germline V gene lookup returns CDR1 MNHEY and CDR2 SVGEGT. There are 11 residues in the CDR3. This sample was included in a study of T cell repertoires in aging, cancer and after chemotherapy. At the level of the study: Donors were grouped into six age bands spanning 30 or younger through 70 or older. Glioblastoma patients receiving temozolomide-based therapy gave paired samples before and after chemotherapy.

Study-wide findings and caveats: The repertoire data cannot show anything about immunological memory following chemotherapy.

The chain recombines TRBV6-2 or TRBV6-3 with TRBJ2-7, with D perhaps TRBD1 (5 bases). The sequence came from a human donor with a solid tumor. Sequenced sample: blood. The CDR3 region is CASRGVSKQYF. In nucleotides, the CDR3 is TGTGCCAGCAGAGGGGTTTCGAAGCAGTACTTC.